Ten or more counts support the clone carrying this T cell receptor (beta chain). These data originate in a study of regulatory T cells in long-lasting Graves disease. CDR3 regions were amplified by Arm-PCR using iRepertoire HTBI primers to build TCR beta libraries. TCRdb redid the calling of the multiplex PCR reads with MiXCR, one entry per CDR3 protein. The sample includes hundreds of thousands of distinct CDR3 sequences, about 15% of them seen just once. Time point given: newly diagnosed GD, antithyroid drugs for less than 3 months. RNA from PBMCs was the source of the TCR library. Patients with Graves' disease were diagnosed by American Thyroid Association guidelines. V lost 0 bases and J 2 bases, leaving 5 bases between the germline ends. CDR3 size: 13 residues. Germline V CDR1 and CDR2: SGHAT, FQNNGV. The sample was also linked to a second study, of T cells in Graves' hyperthyroidism and ophthalmopathy. Turning to that study: A first-round RT-PCR of the TCR CDR3 used the HTBI primer set.

The rearrangement links TRBV11-2 to TRBJ2-7; D gene unclear. This clonotype originated in a woman aged 25 to 39 with Graves disease. The sequenced sample was peripheral blood mononuclear cells (PBMCs), obtained at new diagnosis, from a patient treated with antithyroid drugs. CDR3 nucleotides: TGTGCCAGCAGCTTAGAAATGGCCTACGAGCAGTACTTC. Translation gives CASSLEMAYEQYF.